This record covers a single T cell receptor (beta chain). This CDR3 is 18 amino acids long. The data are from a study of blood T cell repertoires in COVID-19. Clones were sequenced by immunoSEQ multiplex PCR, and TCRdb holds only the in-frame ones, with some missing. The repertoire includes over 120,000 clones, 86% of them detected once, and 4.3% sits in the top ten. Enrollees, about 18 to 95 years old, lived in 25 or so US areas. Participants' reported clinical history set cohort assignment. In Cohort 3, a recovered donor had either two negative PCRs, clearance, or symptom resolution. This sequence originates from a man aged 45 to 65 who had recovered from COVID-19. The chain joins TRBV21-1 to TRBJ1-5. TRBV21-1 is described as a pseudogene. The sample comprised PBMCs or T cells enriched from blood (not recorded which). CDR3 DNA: TGTGCCAGCAGCAAACGACGGCGGGGCGCGAAGGGCAATCAGCCCCAGCATTTT. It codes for CASSKRRRGAKGNQPQHF.